The rows below give T cell receptor beta chains drawn from one sample of a study of early T cells in non-severe SARS-CoV-2 infection. Via MiXCR, TCRdb re-called the 5' RACE reads, giving one row per CDR3 protein. Here the sample spans some 76,000 distinct CDR3 sequences, roughly a sixth being singletons. The sequencing sample was made of whole blood. These receptors were collected from an adult who was a healthcare worker with PCR-confirmed SARS-CoV-2 infection or an uninfected control (not recorded which). The CDR3 runs from the conserved cysteine through the conserved F or W. Where a row states a size, it is once, few, many or the class of an expanded clone; other rows omit it.

- TRBJ2-7 TRBV6-5 CASSYSWRGGFEQYF
- TRBJ2-7 TRBV5-1 CASSHRDEQYF
few TRBJ1-2 TRBV12-3/TRBV12-4 CASSLLQGGGYTF
few TRBJ1-1 TRBV30 CAAQWVNTEAFF
- TRBJ2-5 TRBV29-1 CSPVHQETQYF
- TRBJ1-5 TRBV12-3/TRBV12-4 CASSQELRSNQPQHF
- TRBJ2-2 TRBV19 CASSFSSGDWTGELFF
- TRBJ2-5 TRBV29-1 CSGGWKEETQYF
- TRBJ2-1 TRBV9 CASSVGAGEMNNEQFF
few TRBJ2-1 TRBV12-3/TRBV12-4 CASSQGYGNNEQFF
few TRBJ1-2 TRBV3-1 CASSRATGRNGLYGYTF
few TRBJ1-2 TRBV29-1 CSVLLPGHPTGVGYTF
- TRBJ2-5 TRBV7-6 CASSLLGPAETQYF
- TRBJ1-2 TRBV11-2 CASSTRSTGGKGYTF
few TRBJ2-7 TRBV9 CASSVGAGTGGLEQYF
once TRBJ2-7 TRBV20-1 CSVLQKGSSYEQYF
few TRBJ1-1 TRBV27 CASSPRWRTERNTEAFF
- TRBJ2-7 TRBV5-5 CASSYQTGPYEQYF
- TRBJ2-3 TRBV29-1 CSGGPGGPDTQYF
few TRBJ2-7 TRBV18 CASSPLGGDYEQYF
- TRBJ1-6 TRBV11-2 CASSLVGAGSSPLHF
many TRBJ2-1 TRBV5-1 CASSPRRAGYNEQFF
- TRBJ1-2 TRBV29-1 CSVEGGPHVKYGYTF
few TRBJ1-4 TRBV9 CASSLTELVNEKLFF
many TRBJ2-5 TRBV10-3 CAIGAGGETQYF
- TRBJ1-6 TRBV20-1 CSAVERVGRNSPLHF
many TRBJ2-5 TRBV4-2 CASSQDVASGGETQYF
few TRBJ1-1 TRBV5-1 CASSLVRQNTEAFF
many TRBJ1-5 TRBV28 CASTLSGGRGRNQPQHF
few TRBJ1-2 TRBV11-3 CASSSPGTEHYGYTF
- TRBJ2-3 TRBV12-3/TRBV12-4 CASSFFGADTQYF
few TRBJ1-1 TRBV20-1 CSARDRTQNTEAFF
few TRBJ1-1 TRBV7-9 CASSQPTGVAEAFF
- TRBJ2-2 TRBV7-6 CASSLGTNTGELFF
- TRBJ2-5 TRBV20-1 CSARSADRWQETQYF
many TRBJ1-5 TRBV7-2 CASSQGQGNQPQHF